These T cell receptor beta chains were read from a single sample in a study of shared clonotypes between healthy human individuals. Profiled with immunoSEQ multiplex PCR; TCRdb holds only in-frame clones, not every one. The table includes around 200,000 clones, approximately 60% detected once. The specimen was memory CD4+ T cells sorted from blood. The receptors were gathered from a man younger than 45 in good health. The CDR3 runs from the conserved cysteine through the conserved F or W. The D gene is left open where the match is weak. Clone sizes are given selectively: once, few, many, or a class where the clone is expanded.

abundance	v_gene	j_gene	d_gene	CDR3aa	CDR3nt
-	TRBV5-1	TRBJ1-3	TRBD1	CASSNQRTGPGNTIYF	TGCGCCAGCAGCAACCAGAGGACAGGTCCTGGAAACACCATATATTTT
-	TRBV19	TRBJ1-2	-	CASRAGYTF	TGTGCCAGTAGGGCGGGCTACACCTTC
-	TRBV2	TRBJ2-1	-	CASWSGGSEQFF	TGTGCCAGCTGGTCTGGGGGCAGTGAGCAGTTCTTC
-	TRBV20-1	TRBJ2-1	-	CSARARSEQFF	TGCAGTGCTAGAGCCCGGAGTGAGCAGTTCTTC
few	TRBV29-1	TRBJ2-7	-	CSVEGRRSYEQYF	TGCAGCGTTGAAGGGAGGCGCTCCTACGAGCAGTACTTC
few	TRBV7-8	TRBJ2-1	TRBD2	CASAGLAGNEQFF	TGTGCCAGCGCGGGACTAGCGGGAAATGAGCAGTTCTTC
-	TRBV18	TRBJ1-2	TRBD1	CASSPSGQSSSGYTF	TGTGCCAGCTCACCCTCGGGACAGTCTTCGTCCGGCTACACCTTC
-	TRBV10-3	TRBJ2-1	-	CAISERHLNNEQFF	TGTGCCATCAGTGAGAGGCACCTTAACAATGAGCAGTTCTTC
-	TRBV29-1	TRBJ2-1	-	CSAVRGYNEQFF	TGCAGCGCCGTACGGGGTTACAATGAGCAGTTCTTC
-	TRBV30	TRBJ2-7	TRBD1	CAWSPGQSKYF	TGTGCCTGGAGTCCGGGACAGTCAAAGTACTTC
-	TRBV6-5	TRBJ2-7	TRBD2	CASSYRTSGRDDEQYF	TGTGCCAGCAGTTACAGGACTAGCGGGAGAGACGACGAGCAGTACTTC
-	TRBV6-5	TRBJ2-7	-	CASSGGRTSSYEQYF	TGTGCCAGCAGCGGGGGGCGGACTAGCTCCTACGAGCAGTACTTC
-	TRBV6-1	TRBJ1-1	TRBD1	CASSASRDRGYMNTEAFF	TGTGCCAGCAGTGCATCCCGGGACAGGGGCTATATGAACACTGAAGCTTTCTTT
-	TRBV9	TRBJ2-7	TRBD1	CASSATGAKFSYEQYF	TGTGCCAGCAGCGCCACAGGGGCCAAGTTCTCCTACGAGCAGTACTTC
few	TRBV5-1	TRBJ2-1	TRBD2	CATGNSGRAGDEQFF	TGCGCCACCGGCAATAGCGGGAGGGCCGGGGATGAGCAGTTCTTC
-	TRBV4-2	TRBJ2-4	-	CASSQEEGQKNIQYF	TGTGCCAGCAGCCAAGAGGAGGGACAGAAAAACATTCAGTACTTC
many	TRBV5-1	TRBJ2-1	TRBD2	CASRGLRDYLYNEQFF	TGCGCCAGCAGAGGACTCCGGGACTACCTATACAATGAGCAGTTCTTC
-	TRBV6-1	TRBJ1-4	-	CASSGRGLEKLFF	TGTGCCAGCAGCGGCAGGGGTCTTGAAAAACTGTTTTTT
once	TRBV5-4	TRBJ2-4	-	CASRPDPSPKNIQYF	TGTGCCAGCAGACCAGACCCGAGTCCCAAAAACATTCAGTACTTC
once	TRBV15	TRBJ2-1	-	CATSRVSYYNEQFF	TGTGCCACCAGCAGAGTTTCATACTACAATGAGCAGTTCTTC
-	TRBV29-1	TRBJ2-3	-	CSVEPWSTDTQYF	TGCAGCGTTGAACCCTGGAGCACAGATACGCAGTATTTT
-	TRBV29-1	TRBJ2-3	-	CSAAGKVKRTDTQYF	TGCAGCGCCGCGGGGAAAGTCAAGAGGACAGATACGCAGTATTTT
-	TRBV28	TRBJ2-7	-	CASSIVGQKSYEQYF	TGTGCCAGCAGTATCGTCGGACAGAAGTCTTACGAGCAGTACTTC
-	TRBV29-1	TRBJ2-6	-	CSVAGAGANVLTF	TGCAGCGTCGCTGGGGCGGGGGCCAACGTCCTGACTTTC
-	TRBV5-1	TRBJ2-7	-	CASSRGTVTYEQYF	TGCGCCAGCAGCCGGGGGACTGTCACCTACGAGCAGTACTTC
-	TRBV28	TRBJ2-7	TRBD2	CASSRGLAGGKTSYEQYF	TGTGCCAGCAGTCGCGGACTAGCGGGGGGGAAGACGTCCTACGAGCAGTACTTC
once	TRBV6-1	TRBJ2-7	-	CASSPHSSYEQYF	TGTGCCAGCAGTCCACACAGCTCCTACGAGCAGTACTTC
once	TRBV18	TRBJ2-7	-	CASSPGQGRYEQYF	TGTGCCAGCTCACCCGGACAAGGACGCTACGAGCAGTACTTC
-	TRBV6-5	TRBJ1-1	-	CASMTVNTEAFF	TGTGCCAGTATGACAGTGAACACTGAAGCTTTCTTT